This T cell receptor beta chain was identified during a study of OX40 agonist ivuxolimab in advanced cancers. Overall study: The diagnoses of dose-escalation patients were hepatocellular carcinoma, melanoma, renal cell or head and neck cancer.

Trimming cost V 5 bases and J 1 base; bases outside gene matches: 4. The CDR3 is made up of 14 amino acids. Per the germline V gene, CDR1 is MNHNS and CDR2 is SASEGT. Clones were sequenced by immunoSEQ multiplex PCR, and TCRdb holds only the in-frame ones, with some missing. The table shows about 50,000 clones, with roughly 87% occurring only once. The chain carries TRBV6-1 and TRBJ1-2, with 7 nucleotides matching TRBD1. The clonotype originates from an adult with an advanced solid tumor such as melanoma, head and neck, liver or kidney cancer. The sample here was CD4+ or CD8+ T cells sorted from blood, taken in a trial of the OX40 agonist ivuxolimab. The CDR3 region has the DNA TGTGCCAGCAGTAACAGGGGCCTTAACTATGGCTACACCTTC. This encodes CASSNRGLNYGYTF.